Each of the 16 T cell receptor beta chains below was sequenced from the same sample in a study of blood T cell repertoires in COVID-19. The method was immunoSEQ multiplex PCR; TCRdb's version includes in-frame clones alone and lacks a portion of them. The repertoire has more than 300,000 clones, 88% of them found once; the top ten carry 1.2%. Sequencing was performed on PBMCs or T cells enriched from blood (not recorded which). The origin of the receptors is a woman between 18 and 30 years old who had recovered from COVID-19.

This clone was seen only a few times. The CDR3 protein is CASWSTSTDSNQPQHF. CDR3 DNA: TGTGCCAGTTGGTCAACATCCACAGACAGCAATCAGCCCCAGCATTTT. The rearrangement links TRBV19 to TRBJ1-5; D remains unclear. The germline V gene encodes CDR1 LNHDA and CDR2 SQIVND (reference sequence). V was pared by 8 bases and J by 1 base, with 18 bases between. CDR3 size: 16 residues.

V gene TRBV6-6 combines with J gene TRBJ2-2; 7 bases match TRBD1. The V gene's germline CDR1 is MNHNY and CDR2 SVGAGI (reference sequence). This CDR3 region has 16 residues. Trimming removed 5 bases from V and 7 bases from J; junction bases left unmatched: 13. CDR3 coding DNA: TGTGCCAGCAGTCGATCGGCAGGGGGTCTTGGCGGGGAGCTGTTTTTT. Its protein product is CASSRSAGGLGGELFF.

This clone was seen only a few times. The sample carries other DNA sequences with the same CDR3. The rearrangement uses TRBV27 and TRBJ1-6; D call uncertain. CDR1 MNHEY and CDR2 SMNVEV come from the germline V gene (reference sequence). This CDR3 contains 14 residues. V was clipped by 6 bases and J by 0 bases, with 6 bases between them. The CDR3 is CASSPSSYNSPLHF. For the CDR3, the DNA is TGTGCCAGCAGCCCGAGCTCCTATAATTCACCCCTCCACTTT.

The chain has TRBV28 and TRBJ1-4; D gene uncertain. Germline V gives CDR1 MDHEN, CDR2 SYDVKM. This CDR3 region has 12 residues. Trimming took off 3 bases at V and 11 bases at J, with 10 bases between the two ends. CDR3 residues: CASSLAGMKLFF. The CDR3 DNA follows: TGTGCCAGCAGTTTGGCGGGGATGAAACTGTTTTTT.

The V call is TRBV18, the J call TRBJ1-1; D ambiguous. V lost 3 bases to trimming and J lost 7 bases, with 9 bases between them. CDR1 and CDR2 (germline): KGHSH, LQKENI. This CDR3 comprises 12 residues. The DNA for the CDR3 is TGTGCCAGCTCACCCGACATCGGTGAAGCTTTCTTT. Protein: CASSPDIGEAFF. Supplemented by reference TRBV18 and TRBJ1-1, the full variable domain reads NAGVMQNPRHLVRRRGQEARLRCSPMKGHSHVYWYRQLPEEGLKFMVYLQKENIIDESGMPKERFSAEFPKEGPSILRIQQVVRGDSAAYFCASSPDIGEAFFGQGTRLTVV.

This clone showed up just once. The V call is TRBV6-5, the J call TRBJ2-2; possibly TRBD1 for D (5 bases). From germline, CDR1 is MNHEY and CDR2 SVGAGI. Trimming shortened V by 8 bases and J by 6 bases, and 16 bases separated the two germline ends. CDR3 length: 14 residues. The CDR3 protein is CASGALVGAGELFF. CDR3 bases: TGTGCCAGCGGGGCCCTCGTAGGAGCCGGGGAGCTGTTTTTT.

This chain uses TRBV30 with TRBJ1-2, with a possible D match to TRBD1 (6 bases). Germline loops: CDR1 GTSNPN, CDR2 SVGIG (reference sequence). The CDR3 runs to 13 residues. Trimming pared 2 bases from V and 7 bases from J, leaving 14 bases between. The CDR3 protein is CAWSPQGTSGYTF. In DNA, the CDR3 is TGTGCCTGGAGTCCTCAGGGGACAAGTGGCTACACCTTC.

J is TRBJ2-1 and V is TRBV19, with 10 bases aligning to TRBD2. This CDR3 is 16 amino acids long. Germline values: CDR1 LNHDA, CDR2 SQIVND (reference sequence). J lost 8 bases, V lost 4 bases, and 11 bases had no gene match. The CDR3 loop reads CASSTLPGLAIDEQFF. The CDR3 coding sequence is TGTGCCAGTAGTACGTTACCGGGACTAGCGATCGATGAGCAGTTCTTC.

This clone was observed once. V usage is TRBV13 and J usage is TRBJ1-6, with 7 bases fitting TRBD1. V lost 0 bases and J lost 5; bases outside the gene matches: 1. This CDR3 has 15 amino acids. From germline, CDR1 is PRHDT and CDR2 FYEKMQ (reference sequence). This chain's CDR3 is CASSLGDRDNSPLHF. The CDR3 DNA follows: TGTGCCAGCAGCTTAGGTGACAGGGATAATTCACCCCTCCACTTT. The full variable domain, rest sourced from reference TRBV13 and TRBJ1-6, is AAGVIQSPRHLIKEKRETATLKCYPIPRHDTVYWYQQGPGQDPQFLISFYEKMQSDKGSIPDRFSAQQFSDYHSELNMSSLELGDSALYFCASSLGDRDNSPLHFGNGTRLTVT.

The chain couples TRBV10-2 to TRBJ1-5; weak D call: TRBD1 (6 bases). CDR3 length equals 16 residues. Trimming shortened V by 2 bases and J by 10 bases, and 21 bases separated the two germline ends. Per the germline V gene, CDR1 is WSHSY and CDR2 is SAAADI. In DNA, the CDR3 is TGCGCCAGCAGTGAGCCGAGAGGGGGGGTCATTCATCCCCAGCATTTT. Residues: CASSEPRGGVIHPQHF.

The chain links TRBV5-1 to TRBJ1-6; TRBD1 is a possible D gene (5 bases). CDR3 length: 16 amino acids. Germline V lookup: CDR1 SGHRS, CDR2 YFSETQ. Trimming cost V 5 bases and J 0 bases, with 12 bases left between them. The CDR3: CASSRGGFSYNSPLHF. CDR3 DNA sequence: TGCGCCAGCAGTCGGGGGGGATTCTCCTATAATTCACCCCTCCACTTT.

The genes are TRBV10-3 and TRBJ1-2; the match to TRBD1 covers 8 bases. Germline CDR1 is ENHRY and CDR2 is SYGVKD. The CDR3 contains 15 residues. J gave up 5 bases and V 0 bases, and 5 bases lay outside the gene matches. Written as DNA, the CDR3 is TGTGCCATCAGTGAGTCCGAGACAGGGGAGTATGGCTACACCTTC. This gives the protein CAISESETGEYGYTF.

The sample holds one count of this clone. The CDR3 loop reads CASSYSVTSGGQETQYF. Written as DNA, the CDR3 is TGTGCCAGCAGTTACTCGGTCACTAGCGGGGGCCAAGAGACCCAGTACTTC. This chain connects TRBV6-2 or TRBV6-3 to TRBJ2-5, with 11 bases matching TRBD2. Germline trimming cut 0 bases from V and 1 base from J; bases unmatched to any gene: 4. Per germline, CDR1 MNHEY and CDR2 SVGEGT. CDR3 length: 17 residues.

Concerning this clone: The sample contains more than one DNA sequence encoding this CDR3. Written as DNA, the CDR3 is TGCGCCAGCAGCTTGGGAGGTCAAGAGACCCAGTACTTC. Amino acids: CASSLGGQETQYF. The chain combines TRBV5-1 with TRBJ2-5; no definite D call. Trimming took off 0 bases at V and 2 bases at J, with 5 bases between the two ends. Germline-derived CDR1 and CDR2 are SGHRS and YFSETQ. This CDR3 is built from 13 residues.

The J gene is TRBJ2-7, the V gene TRBV28; D uncertain. CDR1 is MDHEN and CDR2 is SYDVKM in the germline V gene. Trimming left V 1 base short and J 4 bases short, with 5 bases between. The CDR3 consists of 12 residues. CDR3: CASSLSRYEQYF. The CDR3, as DNA: TGTGCCAGCAGTTTATCTCGTTACGAGCAGTACTTC.

This sequence joins TRBV6-5 and TRBJ1-4; TRBD1 matches 8 bases. V shed 6 bases, J shed 4 bases, and the junction held 4 bases outside the gene matches. This CDR3 has 14 amino acids. From germline, CDR1 is MNHEY and CDR2 SVGAGI. This chain's CDR3 is CASSTGGVNEKLFF. The CDR3 DNA is TGTGCCAGCAGCACAGGGGGAGTTAATGAAAAACTGTTTTTT.